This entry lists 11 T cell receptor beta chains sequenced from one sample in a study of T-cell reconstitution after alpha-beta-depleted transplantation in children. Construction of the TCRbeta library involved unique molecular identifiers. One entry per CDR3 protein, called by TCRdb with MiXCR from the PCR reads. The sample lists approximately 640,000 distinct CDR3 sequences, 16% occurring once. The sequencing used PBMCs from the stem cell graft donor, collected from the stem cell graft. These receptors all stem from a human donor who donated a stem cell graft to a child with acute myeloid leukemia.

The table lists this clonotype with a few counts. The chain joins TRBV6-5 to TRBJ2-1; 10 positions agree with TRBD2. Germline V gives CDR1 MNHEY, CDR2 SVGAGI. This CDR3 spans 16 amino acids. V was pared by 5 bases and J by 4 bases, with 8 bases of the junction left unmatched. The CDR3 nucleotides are TGTGCCAGCAGTCAGAATAGCGGGGGGAGATACAATGAGCAGTTCTTC. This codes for CASSQNSGGRYNEQFF.

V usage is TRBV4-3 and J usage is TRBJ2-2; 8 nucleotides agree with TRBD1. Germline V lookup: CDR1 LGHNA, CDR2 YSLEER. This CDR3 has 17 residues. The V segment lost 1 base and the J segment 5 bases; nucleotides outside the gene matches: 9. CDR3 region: CASSQGVAGGRTGELFF. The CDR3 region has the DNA TGCGCCAGCAGCCAAGGCGTCGCAGGGGGCAGGACCGGGGAGCTGTTTTTT.

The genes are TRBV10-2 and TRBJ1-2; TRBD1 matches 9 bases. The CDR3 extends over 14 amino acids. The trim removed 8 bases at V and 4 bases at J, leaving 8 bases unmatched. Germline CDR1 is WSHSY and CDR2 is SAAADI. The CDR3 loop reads CASLPGQGGYGYTF. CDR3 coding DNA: TGCGCCAGCCTTCCGGGACAGGGAGGCTATGGCTACACCTTC.

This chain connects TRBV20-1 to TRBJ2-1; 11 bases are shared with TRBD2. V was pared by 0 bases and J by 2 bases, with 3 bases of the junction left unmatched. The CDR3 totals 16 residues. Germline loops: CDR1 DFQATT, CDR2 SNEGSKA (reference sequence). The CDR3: CSARDFSGGAYNEQFF. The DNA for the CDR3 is TGCAGTGCTAGAGACTTTAGCGGGGGGGCCTACAATGAGCAGTTCTTC.

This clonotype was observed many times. This chain's CDR3 is CATSRDSSGNKGYTF. CDR3 in DNA: TGTGCCACCAGCAGAGATTCGTCAGGGAATAAGGGCTACACCTTC. The chain is built from TRBV15 and TRBJ1-2, with TRBD1 as a possible D gene (5 bases). The CDR3 runs 15 residues. The germline V gene encodes CDR1 LNHNV and CDR2 YYDKDF (reference sequence). V lost 0 bases, J lost 8 bases, and 16 bases lay in between.

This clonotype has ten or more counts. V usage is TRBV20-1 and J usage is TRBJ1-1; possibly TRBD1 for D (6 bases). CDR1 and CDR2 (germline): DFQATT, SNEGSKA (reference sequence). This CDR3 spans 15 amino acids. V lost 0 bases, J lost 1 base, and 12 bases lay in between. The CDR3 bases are TGCAGTGCTAGAGATCCCACACAGGGGAACACTGAAGCTTTCTTT. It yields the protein CSARDPTQGNTEAFF.

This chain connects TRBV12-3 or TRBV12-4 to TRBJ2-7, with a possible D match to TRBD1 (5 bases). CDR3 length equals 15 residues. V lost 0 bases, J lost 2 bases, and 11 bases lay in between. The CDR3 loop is CASSLAGLGPYEQYF. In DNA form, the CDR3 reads TGTGCCAGCAGTTTAGCGGGGTTGGGGCCCTACGAGCAGTACTTC.

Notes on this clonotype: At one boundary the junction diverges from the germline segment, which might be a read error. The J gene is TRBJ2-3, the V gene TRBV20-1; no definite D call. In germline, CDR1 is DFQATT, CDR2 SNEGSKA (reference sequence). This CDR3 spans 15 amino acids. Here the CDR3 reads CSASLGAMSTDPQYF. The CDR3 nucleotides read TGCAGTGCATCCTTAGGAGCGATGAGCACAGATCCGCAGTATTTT.

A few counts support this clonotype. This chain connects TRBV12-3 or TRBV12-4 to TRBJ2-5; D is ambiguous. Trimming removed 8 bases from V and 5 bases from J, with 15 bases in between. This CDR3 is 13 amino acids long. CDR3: CASGNEARETQYF. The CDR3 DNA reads TGTGCCAGCGGCAATGAGGCCAGGGAGACCCAGTACTTC.

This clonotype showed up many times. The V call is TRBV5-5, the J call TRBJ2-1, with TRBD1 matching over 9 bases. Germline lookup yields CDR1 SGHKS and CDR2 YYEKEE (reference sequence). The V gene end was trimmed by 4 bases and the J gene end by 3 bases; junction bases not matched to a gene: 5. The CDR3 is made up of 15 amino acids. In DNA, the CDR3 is TGTGCCAGCAGCCGAGGGGGACAGGGCTACAATGAGCAGTTCTTC. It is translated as CASSRGGQGYNEQFF.

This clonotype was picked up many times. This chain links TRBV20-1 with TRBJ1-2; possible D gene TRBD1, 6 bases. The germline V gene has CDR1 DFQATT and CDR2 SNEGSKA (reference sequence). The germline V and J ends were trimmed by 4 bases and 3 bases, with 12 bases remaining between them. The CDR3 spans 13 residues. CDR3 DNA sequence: TGCAGTGCTAAAGGGGGGGCTTACTATGGCTACACCTTC. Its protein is CSAKGGAYYGYTF.